The 18 T cell receptor beta chains below come from one sample, sequenced in a study of radiation and T cells in renal cell carcinoma. Here immunoSEQ multiplex PCR was the method, and the copy in TCRdb shows in-frame clones only, minus some. Found here are roughly 64,000 clones, about 83% of them singletons; the top ten hold around 6.8%. The sample's time point: blood 4 weeks post-SBRT, at nephrectomy. As to treatment: 15 Gy SBRT to primary tumor, nephrectomy 4 weeks later. Sample: blood, taken from a patient whose treatment included radiotherapy and nephrectomy. The receptor source for this set is a man in his 60s with renal cell carcinoma.

The genes are TRBV7-3 and TRBJ2-5, with 12 bases lining up with TRBD2. Trimming cost V 0 bases and J 2 bases; bases outside gene matches: 4. This CDR3 comprises 17 residues. CDR1 and CDR2 from the germline V gene are SGHTA and FQGTGA. CDR3 in amino acids: CASSLTPTSGRQETQYF. CDR3 bases: TGTGCCAGCAGCTTAACCCCGACTAGCGGGAGACAAGAGACCCAGTACTTC.

The chain recombines TRBV5-1 with TRBJ2-1; 7 nucleotides line up with TRBD2. In germline, CDR1 is SGHRS, CDR2 YFSETQ. This CDR3 spans 14 amino acids. V lost 3 bases, J lost 3 bases, and 3 bases stayed unmatched. The CDR3 spells CASSSASGYNEQFF. As DNA, the CDR3 is TGCGCCAGCAGCTCCGCTAGCGGCTACAATGAGCAGTTCTTC. The full variable domain, its missing parts supplied by reference TRBV5-1 and TRBJ2-1, is KAGVTQTPRYLIKTRGQQVTLSCSPISGHRSVSWYQQTPGQGLQFLFEYFSETQRNKGNFPGRFSGRQFSNSRSEMNVSTLELGDSALYLCASSSASGYNEQFFGPGTRLTVL.

This clone has at least ten counts. The rearrangement links TRBV9 to TRBJ1-5, with D possibly TRBD1 on 6 matching bases. V lost 3 bases and J 7 bases, leaving 11 bases between the germline ends. The CDR3 extends over 13 amino acids. Germline CDR1 SGDLS, CDR2 YYNGEE. DNA for the CDR3: TGTGCCAGCAGCGAGGGGGGAGGCCAGCCCCAGCATTTT. It is translated as CASSEGGGQPQHF.

The V gene is TRBV5-4, the J gene TRBJ1-1; D might be TRBD1 (5 bases). The CDR3 extends over 16 amino acids. The germline gives CDR1 SGHNT, CDR2 YYREEE (reference sequence). Deletions cut 4 bases from V and 0 bases from J, with 16 bases between. CDR3 sequence (DNA): TGTGCCAGCAGCCAGGGACGGACCCCCCTGAACACTGAAGCTTTCTTT. As protein: CASSQGRTPLNTEAFF.

This chain connects TRBV7-7 to TRBJ2-2; 7 bases align to TRBD2. This CDR3 contains 16 residues. Germline CDR1 is SSHAT and CDR2 is FNYEAQ (reference sequence). With V trimmed by 5 bases and J by 5 bases, 11 bases remained unmatched. The DNA for the CDR3 is TGTGCCAGCAGCCCCCGGACCGAAGCGGGGACCGGGGAGCTGTTTTTT. This encodes CASSPRTEAGTGELFF.

This chain links TRBV2 with TRBJ1-4, with 7 bases that match TRBD1. CDR1 SNHLY and CDR2 FYNNEI come from the germline V gene. The CDR3 is 17 residues long. After removal of 7 bases from V and 1 base from J, the junction contained 12 bases not matched to a gene. The CDR3 region has the DNA TGTGCCAGCATTGTTGACAGGGCAGGAGGAACTAATGAAAAACTGTTTTTT. Protein sequence: CASIVDRAGGTNEKLFF.

On this clone itself: The junction differs from germline at one of its ends, possibly a read error. The chain employs TRBV9 and TRBJ2-3; 8 bases line up with TRBD2. Germline CDR1 reads SGDLS; CDR2 reads YYNGEE. This CDR3 comprises 15 residues. This CDR3 is CARSGGGGGTDTQYF. Written as DNA, the CDR3 is TGTGCCCGCAGCGGGGGCGGGGGAGGCACAGATACGCAGTATTTT.

The gene calls are TRBV7-8 and TRBJ2-4; D gene unclear. The CDR3 runs 17 residues. The germline CDR1 and CDR2 sequences are SGHVS and FQNEAQ. Trimming took off 5 bases at V and 0 bases at J, with 17 bases between the two ends. The CDR3, as DNA: TGTGCCAGCAGCCCCAGGTTTCGGGTTGTAGCCAAAAACATTCAGTACTTC. Amino acid sequence: CASSPRFRVVAKNIQYF.

This chain links TRBV7-9 with TRBJ1-2, with 8 positions matching TRBD1. The V gene's germline CDR1 is SEHNR and CDR2 FQNEAQ (reference sequence). V was pared by 6 bases and J by 5 bases, with 8 bases of the junction left unmatched. This CDR3 spans 14 amino acids. The CDR3 DNA sequence: TGTGCCAGCAGTCAGACCGGGACAGGTTATGGCTACACCTTC. Translation gives CASSQTGTGYGYTF.

This rearrangement joins TRBV5-1 to TRBJ2-5, with 11 bases that match TRBD2. The CDR3 runs 18 residues. V dropped 0 bases and J dropped 6; count of bases not matched to a gene: 13. CDR1 and CDR2 (germline): SGHRS, YFSETQ. CDR3 protein: CASSLDPRASGRIQTQYF. The CDR3 region has the DNA TGCGCCAGCAGCTTGGACCCCCGCGCTAGCGGGAGGATTCAGACCCAGTACTTC.

The chain joins TRBV30 to TRBJ2-4; possible D gene TRBD2, 7 bases. The CDR3 is 14 amino acids. The germline V and J ends were trimmed by 0 bases and 6 bases, with 12 bases remaining between them. CDR1 is GTSNPN, CDR2 SVGIG, per germline (reference sequence). The CDR3 region has the DNA TGTGCCTGGAGTGTAGGGGGAGGGGTAAACATTCAGTACTTC. Translated, it gives CAWSVGGGVNIQYF.

This chain links TRBV7-2 with TRBJ2-5; D is perhaps TRBD2 (6 bases). The germline V and J ends were trimmed by 2 bases and 13 bases, with 20 bases remaining between them. The CDR3 covers 14 residues. Germline assignment: CDR1 SGHTA and CDR2 FQGNSA. CDR3 loop: CASSLRDPASETYF. The CDR3 DNA reads as TGTGCCAGCAGCTTAAGGGACCCGGCTAGCGAGACGTACTTC.

The rearrangement links TRBV6-1 to TRBJ1-5; no firm D call. The V end was cut by 8 bases, the J end by 0 bases, with 8 bases between. The CDR3 has 13 amino acids. The germline V gene encodes CDR1 MNHNS and CDR2 SASEGT. CDR3 DNA sequence: TGTGCCAGCGACTTCAATAGCAATCAGCCCCAGCATTTT. This gives the protein CASDFNSNQPQHF.

The rearrangement links TRBV5-6 to TRBJ1-2; D gene ambiguous. Trimming cost V 4 bases and J 5 bases, with 15 bases left between them. CDR3 length equals 14 residues. CDR1 and CDR2 (germline): SGHDT, YYEEEE. The CDR3 sequence is CASSPGIRRYGYTF. In DNA, the CDR3 is TGTGCCAGCAGCCCGGGCATCCGTAGGTATGGCTACACCTTC.

V and J are TRBV6-6 and TRBJ1-6; D gene uncertain. The CDR3 runs 13 residues. CDR1 and CDR2 from the germline V gene are MNHNY and SVGAGI (reference sequence). V lost 0 bases and J 9 bases, leaving 6 bases between the germline ends. The CDR3 region has the DNA TGTGCCAGCAGTTACTCGGGGATTTCACCCCTCCACTTT. The encoded protein is CASSYSGISPLHF.

This clone showed up just once. The chain carries TRBV4-3 and TRBJ1-4; D unresolved. The germline V gene has CDR1 LGHNA and CDR2 YSLEER. The CDR3 runs to 15 residues. Trimming took off 2 bases at V and 4 bases at J, with 11 bases between the two ends. This chain's CDR3 is CASSQSPGLNEKLFF. The CDR3 bases are TGCGCCAGCAGCCAATCCCCCGGGCTTAATGAAAAACTGTTTTTT.

This sequence joins TRBV6-1 and TRBJ2-5; D is ambiguous. The germline V gene has CDR1 MNHNS and CDR2 SASEGT. V lost 1 base and J 0 bases, leaving 6 bases between the germline ends. This CDR3 comprises 14 residues. The CDR3 bases are TGTGCCAGCAGTGAAGTTATCAACCAAGAGACCCAGTACTTC. Translated: CASSEVINQETQYF.

The J gene is TRBJ2-2, the V gene TRBV5-6, with D tentatively TRBD2 (5 bases). V lost 2 bases and J lost 0, with 8 bases in between. The germline gives CDR1 SGHDT, CDR2 YYEEEE. This CDR3 has 15 residues. This chain's CDR3 is CASSFSGTNTGELFF. CDR3 bases: TGTGCCAGCAGCTTTTCGGGAACGAACACCGGGGAGCTGTTTTTT. Based on the CDR3 plus reference TRBV5-6 and TRBJ2-2, the full variable domain is DAGVTQSPTHLIKTRGQQVTLRCSPKSGHDTVSWYQQALGQGPQFIFQYYEEEERQRGNFPDRFSGHQFPNYSSELNVNALLLGDSALYLCASSFSGTNTGELFFGEGSRLTVL.